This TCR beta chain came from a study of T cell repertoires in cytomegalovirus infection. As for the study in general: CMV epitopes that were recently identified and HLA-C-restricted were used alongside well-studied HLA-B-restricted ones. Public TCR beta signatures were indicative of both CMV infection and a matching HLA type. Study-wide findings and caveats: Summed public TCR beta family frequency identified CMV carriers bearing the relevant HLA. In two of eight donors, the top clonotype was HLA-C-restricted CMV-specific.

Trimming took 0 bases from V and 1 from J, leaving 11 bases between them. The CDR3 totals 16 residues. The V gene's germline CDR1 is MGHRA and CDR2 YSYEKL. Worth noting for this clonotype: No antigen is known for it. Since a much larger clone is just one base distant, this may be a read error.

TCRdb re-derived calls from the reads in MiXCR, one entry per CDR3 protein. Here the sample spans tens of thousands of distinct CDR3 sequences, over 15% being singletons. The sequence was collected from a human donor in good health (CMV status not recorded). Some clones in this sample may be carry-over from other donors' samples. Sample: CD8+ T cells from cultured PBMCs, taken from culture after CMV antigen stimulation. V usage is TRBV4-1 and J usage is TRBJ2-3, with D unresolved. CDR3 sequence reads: CASSQETQSGTDTQYF. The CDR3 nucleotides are TGCGCCAGCAGCCAAGAAACCCAGAGTGGCACAGATACGCAGTATTTT.